One sample yielded the 23 T cell receptor beta chains listed below, sequenced in a study of shared clonotypes between healthy human individuals. CD45RO-negative cells were positively selected for CCR7, leaving out terminally differentiated effector memory CD45RA+ cells. Sequencing was performed with immunoSEQ multiplex PCR; in TCRdb, only in-frame clones are kept and a portion is missing. The table lists around 640,000 clones, roughly 96% of them singletons, with about 0.11% in the top ten. Specimen: naive CD8+ T cells sorted from blood. Receptors originate from a woman aged 25 to 39 in good health.

The sample holds one count of this clone. The V and J genes are TRBV6-1 and TRBJ2-7, with 7 bases that match TRBD1. In germline, CDR1 is MNHNS, CDR2 SASEGT. V shed 2 bases and J 4 bases; nucleotides not matched to a gene: 5. The CDR3 loop spans 14 amino acids. The DNA for the CDR3 is TGTGCCAGCAGTGAATGGGGGACAGATTACGAGCAGTACTTC. It is translated as CASSEWGTDYEQYF.

V usage is TRBV13 and J usage is TRBJ2-2; the D call may be TRBD1 or TRBD2 (5 bases each). CDR3 length: 14 residues. Germline CDR1 and CDR2: PRHDT and FYEKMQ (reference sequence). Deletions cut 3 bases from V and 9 bases from J, with 14 bases between. CDR3 loop: CASSFRDPFRELFF. CDR3 in DNA: TGTGCCAGCAGCTTCCGGGACCCCTTCCGGGAGCTGTTTTTT.

The chain employs TRBV5-6 and TRBJ2-7, with D tentatively TRBD2 (5 bases). V gave up 4 bases and J gave up 1 base, with 9 bases separating them. The CDR3 extends over 13 amino acids. Germline CDR1 SGHDT, CDR2 YYEEEE. CDR3 in amino acids: CASSASGSYEQYF. DNA of the CDR3: TGTGCCAGCAGCGCCAGCGGTTCCTACGAGCAGTACTTC.

V and J are TRBV4-2 and TRBJ2-7; TRBD2 is a possible D gene (5 bases). V was clipped by 0 bases and J by 5 bases, with 14 bases between them. Germline V gene sequence: CDR1 LGHNA, CDR2 YNFKEQ. CDR3 length: 15 amino acids. CDR3 residues: CASSQERGSGDEQYF. As DNA, the CDR3 is TGTGCCAGCAGCCAAGAAAGAGGGAGTGGGGACGAGCAGTACTTC.

The rearrangement joins TRBV6-4 to TRBJ1-3, with D possibly being TRBD1 (6 bases). Germline CDR1 is MRHNA and CDR2 is SNTAGT. Deletions cut 7 bases from V and 0 bases from J, with 22 bases between. This CDR3 contains 18 residues. The CDR3 DNA sequence: TGTGCCAGCATATCAGGGCCGACGGGACACCGCTCTGGAAACACCATATATTTT. Protein product: CASISGPTGHRSGNTIYF.

This CDR3 reads CASNPTGVTAEAFF. In DNA, the CDR3 is TGTGCCAGCAACCCCACGGGGGTTACGGCTGAAGCTTTCTTT. This chain uses TRBV6-5 with TRBJ1-1; D perhaps matches TRBD1 (5 bases). Germline V lookup: CDR1 MNHEY, CDR2 SVGAGI. This CDR3 has 14 residues. Trimming cost V 7 bases and J 6 bases, with 18 bases left between them.

This sequence joins TRBV7-6 and TRBJ2-1, with no clear D. Trimming pared 7 bases from V and 6 bases from J, leaving 19 bases between. The CDR3 has 15 residues. Per the germline V gene, CDR1 is SGHVS and CDR2 is FNYEAQ. The DNA for the CDR3 is TGTGCCAGCACTGAATCCCGGATTCCCCCCAATGAGCAGTTCTTC. Amino acids: CASTESRIPPNEQFF.

The chain is built from TRBV19 and TRBJ1-5; no reliable D call. This CDR3 spans 16 amino acids. Germline V CDR1 and CDR2: LNHDA, SQIVND (reference sequence). V lost 0 bases and J lost 1, with 10 bases in between. The CDR3 DNA reads as TGTGCCAGTAGTATAGATAAAGGCGGGAGCAATCAGCCCCAGCATTTT. Encoded protein: CASSIDKGGSNQPQHF.

J is TRBJ2-3 and V is TRBV7-2; TRBD2 matches at 11 bases. Germline loops: CDR1 SGHTA, CDR2 FQGNSA. V was clipped by 1 base and J by 5 bases; unmatched bases: 11. This CDR3 region has 18 residues. CDR3 bases: TGTGCCAGCAGCTTAGAAAGGATAGCGGGAGGGCCGGGAGATACGCAGTATTTT. Amino acid sequence: CASSLERIAGGPGDTQYF.

The chain has TRBV4-2 and TRBJ2-5, with 9 bases identical to TRBD2. V shed 0 bases, J shed 5 bases, and the junction held 10 bases outside the gene matches. This CDR3 comprises 17 residues. Germline V gene sequence: CDR1 LGHNA, CDR2 YNFKEQ. The CDR3 DNA reads TGTGCCAGCAGCCAAGATGGGGTAGCGGGAGAAGGGGAGACCCAGTACTTC. Amino acids: CASSQDGVAGEGETQYF.

The chain recombines TRBV19 with TRBJ1-2; 8 positions match TRBD1. V trimming: 3 bases; J trimming: 0 bases; junction bases outside the gene matches: 9. CDR3 length: 17 amino acids. Germline assignment: CDR1 LNHDA and CDR2 SQIVND (reference sequence). DNA of the CDR3: TGTGCCAGTAGTATTGGAATCGACAGGGGTTCTAACTATGGCTACACCTTC. This gives the protein CASSIGIDRGSNYGYTF.

CDR3 residues: CASSEALRTESYEQYF. CDR3 DNA sequence: TGTGCCAGCAGTGAAGCACTCCGGACAGAATCCTACGAGCAGTACTTC. The chain joins TRBV2 to TRBJ2-7; maybe TRBD1 (6 bases). Trimming took 0 bases from V and 1 from J, leaving 13 bases between them. From germline, CDR1 is SNHLY and CDR2 FYNNEI. This CDR3 region has 16 residues.

The rearrangement uses TRBV4-2 and TRBJ2-4; TRBD2 matches at 14 bases. CDR3 length: 17 amino acids. V was pared by 4 bases and J by 0 bases, with 2 bases of the junction left unmatched. Per germline, CDR1 LGHNA and CDR2 YNFKEQ. The CDR3 is CASSPGLAGVAKNIQYF. The CDR3 DNA reads TGTGCCAGCAGCCCGGGACTAGCGGGAGTAGCCAAAAACATTCAGTACTTC.

This clone was counted a single time. V gene TRBV11-2 combines with J gene TRBJ1-5; D perhaps matches TRBD1 (6 bases). V was shortened by 4 bases and J by 2 bases, with 21 bases between the two germline ends. Per germline, CDR1 SGHAT and CDR2 FQNNGV. The CDR3 has 18 amino acids. CDR3 sequence reads: CASSSFTLQGGGNQPQHF. In DNA, the CDR3 is TGTGCCAGCAGCTCGTTTACCCTACAGGGTGGGGGCAATCAGCCCCAGCATTTT.

The gene calls are TRBV5-6 and TRBJ2-7; D not certain. CDR1 SGHDT and CDR2 YYEEEE come from the germline V gene. Trimming took off 2 bases at V and 0 bases at J, with 12 bases between the two ends. The CDR3 has 15 amino acids. The DNA of the CDR3 is TGTGCCAGCAGCTTTGACCCTGGAATCTCCTACGAGCAGTACTTC. Protein product: CASSFDPGISYEQYF.

This chain links TRBV19 with TRBJ2-2, with 10 bases that match TRBD2. Trimming took 9 bases from V and 6 from J; bases not matched to a gene: 7. The CDR3 contains 14 residues. The germline V gene encodes CDR1 LNHDA and CDR2 SQIVND (reference sequence). CDR3 nucleotides: TGTGCCAGCGGGACTAGCGCCTGGCCCGGGGAGCTGTTTTTT. This encodes CASGTSAWPGELFF.

The chain links TRBV7-9 to TRBJ2-5, with 7 nucleotides matching TRBD1. TRBJ2-7 matches the DNA end more closely, so the J call is doubtful. Germline CDR1 is SEHNR and CDR2 is FQNEAQ (reference sequence). The CDR3 is 15 residues long. DNA of the CDR3: TGTGCCAGCAGTCTCTCCCAGGGACAGCTCTACGAGCAGTACTTC. Protein product: CASSLSQGQLYEQYF.

Turning to this clone: Within the sample, other DNA sequences also encode this same CDR3. The rearrangement links TRBV5-6 to TRBJ2-7; 9 bases agree with TRBD1. V was clipped by 4 bases and J by 4 bases; unmatched bases: 6. This CDR3 comprises 14 residues. Germline V gene lookup returns CDR1 SGHDT and CDR2 YYEEEE. CDR3 coding DNA: TGTGCCAGCAGCCTTGGACAGGGGCTGTACGAGCAGTACTTC. Translation: CASSLGQGLYEQYF. The full variable domain, completed using reference TRBV5-6 and TRBJ2-7, is DAGVTQSPTHLIKTRGQQVTLRCSPKSGHDTVSWYQQALGQGPQFIFQYYEEEERQRGNFPDRFSGHQFPNYSSELNVNALLLGDSALYLCASSLGQGLYEQYFGPGTRLTVT.

This chain connects TRBV28 to TRBJ1-5; D is ambiguous. Per germline, CDR1 MDHEN and CDR2 SYDVKM. Trimming pared 0 bases from V and 2 bases from J, leaving 11 bases between. This CDR3 contains 16 residues. CDR3 region: CASSLWGSDGNQPQHF. The CDR3 region has the DNA TGTGCCAGCAGTTTATGGGGCTCCGACGGCAATCAGCCCCAGCATTTT.

This clone appeared a single time. The rearrangement links TRBV27 to TRBJ1-2; TRBD1 is a possible D gene (5 bases). V was cut by 6 bases and J by 4 bases, with 15 bases left in between. CDR3 length: 14 residues. Germline V gives CDR1 MNHEY, CDR2 SMNVEV (reference sequence). The CDR3 sequence: CASRFRDGLYGYTF. CDR3 bases: TGTGCCAGCAGATTTCGGGACGGCCTCTATGGCTACACCTTC.

The V call is TRBV6-1, the J call TRBJ1-1; tentatively, D is TRBD1 (5 bases). Trimming took off 10 bases at V and 1 base at J, with 13 bases between the two ends. Per germline, CDR1 MNHNS and CDR2 SASEGT. The length of the CDR3 is 13 residues. CDR3 region: CATSGQRNTEAFF. CDR3 bases: TGTGCCACCTCGGGGCAGAGGAACACTGAAGCTTTCTTT.

The genes are TRBV11-2 and TRBJ2-7; no firm D call. Germline CDR1 is SGHAT and CDR2 is FQNNGV. Trimming left V 1 base short and J 4 bases short, with 20 bases between. CDR3 size: 17 residues. This chain's CDR3 is CASSLALGSASDYEQYF. For the CDR3, the DNA is TGTGCCAGCAGCTTAGCCTTGGGCTCTGCTTCAGATTACGAGCAGTACTTC.

The rearrangement links TRBV5-5 to TRBJ2-7, with a weak D call TRBD2 (7 bases). The germline gives CDR1 SGHKS, CDR2 YYEKEE (reference sequence). V lost 0 bases to trimming and J lost 4 bases, with 14 bases between them. CDR3 size: 15 residues. The CDR3 region is CASSLDRGARYEQYF. In nucleotides, the CDR3 is TGTGCCAGCAGCTTGGATCGGGGGGCGCGTTACGAGCAGTACTTC. The full variable domain, in which reference TRBV5-5 and TRBJ2-7 provide the parts outside the CDR3, is DAGVTQSPTHLIKTRGQQVTLRCSPISGHKSVSWYQQVLGQGPQFIFQYYEKEERGRGNFPDRFSARQFPNYSSELNVNALLLGDSALYLCASSLDRGARYEQYFGPGTRLTVT.